This is a list of T cell receptor beta chains from one sample in a study of shared clonotypes between healthy human individuals. Assay: immunoSEQ multiplex PCR; the TCRdb copy retains only in-frame clones and omits some. The profile shows approximately 2,000,000 clones, about 94% of them singletons. Sequencing was performed on naive CD8+ T cells from PBMCs. The receptors were sampled from a man between 18 and 35 years old in good health. Some clones in this sample may be carry-over from other donors' samples. Both conserved end residues are part of each CDR3. The order of the fields is V gene, clone size, D gene, J gene, CDR3 protein, CDR3 DNA. D genes are given only for firm matches. For some rows the clone size is stated as once, few or many, or as a class when expanded; others skip it.

v_call: TRBV7-9; clone_size: -; d_call: -; j_call: TRBJ1-1; cdr3_aa: CASSWGPQGYTEAFF; cdr3_nt: TGTGCCAGCAGCTGGGGACCTCAGGGGTACACTGAAGCTTTCTTT
v_call: TRBV5-6; clone_size: -; d_call: TRBD1; j_call: TRBJ1-1; cdr3_aa: CASSSFRDRVDTEAFF; cdr3_nt: TGTGCCAGCAGTTCATTTAGGGACAGGGTGGACACTGAAGCTTTCTTT
v_call: TRBV29-1; clone_size: -; d_call: TRBD1; j_call: TRBJ2-3; cdr3_aa: CSVLGQGRGDTQYF; cdr3_nt: TGCAGCGTTCTAGGACAGGGTCGGGGGGATACGCAGTATTTT
v_call: TRBV9; clone_size: -; d_call: -; j_call: TRBJ2-3; cdr3_aa: CASSVGDGIDTQYF; cdr3_nt: TGTGCCAGCAGCGTCGGAGACGGGATAGATACGCAGTATTTT
v_call: TRBV7-9; clone_size: -; d_call: -; j_call: TRBJ2-3; cdr3_aa: CASSAPSTDTQYF; cdr3_nt: TGTGCCAGCAGCGCTCCTAGCACAGATACGCAGTATTTT
v_call: TRBV9; clone_size: -; d_call: -; j_call: TRBJ1-2; cdr3_aa: CASSVSQSYGYTF; cdr3_nt: TGTGCCAGCAGCGTATCCCAGAGCTATGGCTACACCTTC
v_call: TRBV28; clone_size: -; d_call: -; j_call: TRBJ2-1; cdr3_aa: CASSSGRDEQFF; cdr3_nt: TGTGCCAGCAGTTCGGGTCGAGATGAGCAGTTCTTC
v_call: TRBV6-5; clone_size: -; d_call: -; j_call: TRBJ2-2; cdr3_aa: CATSSELAGELFF; cdr3_nt: TGTGCCACCAGTAGCGAGTTGGCCGGGGAGCTGTTTTTT
v_call: TRBV5-5; clone_size: few; d_call: -; j_call: TRBJ1-2; cdr3_aa: CASSWTGAGYTF; cdr3_nt: TGTGCCAGCAGCTGGACCGGGGCCGGCTACACCTTC
v_call: TRBV2; clone_size: -; d_call: -; j_call: TRBJ2-7; cdr3_aa: CASSERRQDLYEQYF; cdr3_nt: TGTGCCAGCAGTGAAAGGCGGCAGGACCTCTACGAGCAGTACTTC
v_call: TRBV5-6; clone_size: -; d_call: TRBD2; j_call: TRBJ2-3; cdr3_aa: CASSLEVEAGMTDTQYF; cdr3_nt: TGTGCCAGCAGCTTGGAGGTGGAAGCGGGAATGACAGATACGCAGTATTTT